This TCR beta chain was identified during a study of T cell repertoires in aging, cancer and after chemotherapy. Study details: Healthy donor repertoires were recorded over several months to years and showed clear clonal overlap.

Rearranged V-D-J TRB sequences were amplified with a mixed TRB-A/B primer pool. TCRdb re-called the multiplex PCR reads with MiXCR, one entry per CDR3 protein. The sample carries about 5,700 distinct CDR3 sequences, approximately 28% recorded once. V was shortened by 4 bases and J by 10 bases, with 20 bases between the two germline ends. The CDR3 loop spans 14 amino acids. Germline V lookup: CDR1 SGHAT, CDR2 FQDESV (reference sequence). TCR beta rearrangements were amplified from peripheral blood genomic DNA. Of note for this clonotype: The antigen is unknown.

Notes on the study in general: Untreated cancer patients had significantly lower blood TCR diversity than age-matched healthy donors. In cancer patients, declining TCR diversity with age involved lost richness and lost evenness.

Sequenced sample: blood. The origin of this receptor is a human donor in good health. The rearrangement links TRBV11-1 to TRBJ2-7; perhaps D is TRBD1 or TRBD2 (5 bases each). CDR3 DNA sequence: TGTGCCAGCAGCTCGGGACGGTCTTCCTACAAACAGTACTTC. Amino acids: CASSSGRSSYKQYF. Based on the CDR3 plus reference TRBV11-1 and TRBJ2-7, the full variable domain is EAEVAQSPRYKITEKSQAVAFWCDPISGHATLYWYRQILGQGPELLVQFQDESVVDDSQLPKDRFSAERLKGVDSTLKIQPAELGDSAMYLCASSSGRSSYKQYFGPGTRLTVT.